The 31 T cell receptor beta chains in this list originate from one sample, sequenced in a study of tumor-infiltrating lymphocytes in primary liver carcinoma. Joint extraction of RNA and DNA used about 17-33 mg of bulk tissue that was unsorted. The investigators made TCR beta cDNA from 400 to 550 ng total RNA, using a constant-region primer. Each TCR beta library was derived from three nested multiplex PCR rounds that employed slightly modified ARM-PCR. TRBV1-TRBV30 forward primers paired with a C-beta reverse primer were used in the first two PCR rounds, which ran 9 to 10 cycles each. MiXCR was run by TCRdb on the multiplex PCR reads, yielding one entry per CDR3 protein. The sample gives more than 20,000 distinct CDR3 sequences, over 65% of which show up once; 41% is in the top ten. Sequencing was carried out using liver tumor tissue from sampling region 1. Specified subset: tumor region T1, superior pole. These receptors came from a man aged 35-49 years with primary liver carcinoma and hepatitis B virus infection.

Remarks on this clonotype: A read error may be the cause here, since a much bigger clone is one base away. The rearrangement joins TRBV11-2 to TRBJ1-1, with unresolved D. Per the germline V gene, CDR1 is SGHAT and CDR2 is FQNNGV. The CDR3 is 10 residues long. The CDR3 protein is CTSDNTEAFF. Written as DNA, the CDR3 is TGTACCAGCGACAACACTGAAGCTTTCTTT.

This clonotype was observed a handful of times. This likely comes from a read error, as the CDR3 has no conserved phenylalanine or tryptophan at its end. The chain couples TRBV29-1 to TRBJ1-2; D not certain. Germline V gene data show CDR1 as SQVTM and CDR2 as ANQGSEA. This CDR3 is 11 amino acids long. Trimming cost V 4 bases and J 6 bases, with 9 bases left between them. The CDR3, as DNA: TGCAGCGTTGTCTTCAGGAATGGCTACACCCTC. This translates into CSVVFRNGYTL.

As to this clonotype: This sequence may be a read error, since a much larger clone differs from it by one base. In nucleotides, the CDR3 is TGTGCCAGCAGCCAGGACAGGTTGGAGACCCATTACTTC. As protein: CASSQDRLETHYF. The J gene is TRBJ2-5, the V gene TRBV5-6; 7 bases are shared with TRBD1. CDR1 SGHDT and CDR2 YYEEEE come from the germline V gene. This CDR3 spans 13 amino acids.

As concerns this clonotype: At one of its ends the junction is not consistent with the germline gene, which may arise from a read error. J is TRBJ2-7 and V is TRBV7-9, with D uncertain. CDR1 SEHNR and CDR2 FQNEAQ come from the germline V gene (reference sequence). This CDR3 is 12 amino acids long. The CDR3 DNA reads as TGTGCCAGCAGCTCCCACCACTACGAGCAGTGCTTC. It translates to CASSSHHYEQCF.

The J gene is TRBJ1-1, the V gene TRBV11-2, with D tentatively TRBD1 (6 bases). V lost 10 bases, J lost 8 bases, and 20 bases lay in between. Germline V CDR1 and CDR2: SGHAT, FQNNGV. This CDR3 has 13 amino acids. In DNA form, the CDR3 reads TGTGCCAACATCTTAATGCCAGGGGCCGAAGCTTTCTTT. This gives the protein CANILMPGAEAFF. The full variable domain, completed using reference TRBV11-2 and TRBJ1-1, is EAGVAQSPRYKIIEKRQSVAFWCNPISGHATLYWYQQILGQGPKLLIQFQNNGVVDDSQLPKDRFSAERLKGVDSTLKIQPAKLEDSAVYLCANILMPGAEAFFGQGTRLTVV.

This clonotype was seen repeatedly, ten times or more. This chain connects TRBV11-2 to TRBJ1-1, with 8 bases aligning to TRBD1. The CDR3 is 14 amino acids. Trimming took 6 bases from V and 6 from J; bases not matched to a gene: 9. CDR1 and CDR2 (germline): SGHAT, FQNNGV. The CDR3: CASRYTGGRAEAFF. The CDR3 DNA is TGTGCCAGCAGATATACAGGGGGGAGGGCTGAAGCTTTCTTT.

In the case of this clonotype: As the CDR3 is not closed by the conserved phenylalanine or tryptophan, this likely results from a read error. The rearrangement uses TRBV5-1 and TRBJ1-1; D gene uncertain. CDR1 and CDR2 from the germline V gene are SGHRS and YFSETQ. CDR3 size: 14 residues. The CDR3, as DNA: TGCGCCAGTAGCTTCTGGACGGAGGACACTGAAGCTTTCTCT. It encodes CASSFWTEDTEAFS.

To note about this clonotype: A single base separates this from a much larger clone, so it may be a read error. The chain couples TRBV6-1 to TRBJ1-1; weak D call: TRBD1 (6 bases). The CDR3 sequence is 14 residues long. Germline CDR1 and CDR2: MNHNS and SASEGT. The V and J ends lost 5 bases and 7 bases respectively, with 17 bases between them. The DNA for the CDR3 is TGTGCCAGCAGTAAATTGAGCAGGGGAGATGAAGCTTTCTTT. Translating it yields CASSKLSRGDEAFF.

This clonotype was counted many times. V and J are TRBV5-1 and TRBJ2-7; either TRBD1 or TRBD2 may fit D (5 bases each). The V gene's germline CDR1 is SGHRS and CDR2 YFSETQ. The CDR3 consists of 14 residues. V dropped 0 bases and J dropped 1 base, with 8 bases sitting between them. The CDR3 DNA is TGCGCCAGCAGCTTGGGGGACCATTCCTACGAGCAGTACTTC. Its translation: CASSLGDHSYEQYF.

Regarding this clonotype: Being one base from a much bigger clone, this may be a read error. The chain employs TRBV15 and TRBJ1-5, with D hard to call. The CDR3 is made up of 16 amino acids. CDR1 is LNHNV, CDR2 YYDKDF, per germline (reference sequence). V lost 6 bases, J lost 5 bases, and 20 bases lay in between. The CDR3 reads CATSRRLVDGDQPQHF. CDR3 nucleotides: TGTGCCACCAGTCGCCGACTCGTGGATGGGGATCAGCCCCAGCATTTT.

The rearrangement uses TRBV24-1 and TRBJ1-2; tentative D call: TRBD1 (5 bases). V was pared by 5 bases and J by 8 bases, with 17 bases between. This CDR3 is 14 amino acids long. Germline V gene sequence: CDR1 KGHDR, CDR2 SFDVKD. DNA of the CDR3: TGTGCCACCAGTGTCCCCGGGACCGGCTACGGCTACACCTTC. This translates into CATSVPGTGYGYTF.

This clonotype has ten or more counts. A read error is possible here, since a much larger clone lies one base away. This chain connects TRBV14 to TRBJ2-1; 9 bases match TRBD2. Trimming removed 4 bases from V and 7 bases from J; junction bases left unmatched: 11. The length of the CDR3 is 16 residues. The germline CDR1 and CDR2 sequences are SGHDN and FVKESK. For the CDR3, the DNA is TGTGCCAGCAGCCCGTGGGGGGCTAGCGGGGTTAATGAGCAGTTCTTC. Translating gives CASSPWGASGVNEQFF.

Notes on this clonotype: This may be a read error: a much more frequent sequence differs by one nucleotide. The chain couples TRBV4-1 to TRBJ1-2; no clear D. The V gene lost 0 bases and the J gene lost 7 bases, with 18 bases spanning the gap. Per the germline V gene, CDR1 is MGHRA and CDR2 is YSYEKL. CDR3 length: 16 residues. The CDR3 DNA follows: TGCGCCAGCAGCCAAGATTTCTCTAGGATAGGGCTTGGCTACACCTTC. Amino acid sequence: CASSQDFSRIGLGYTF.

As concerns this clonotype: One end of the junction does not line up with germline, which may come from a read error. V and J are TRBV4-1 and TRBJ2-1; TRBD1 aligns across 9 bases. The germline V gene has CDR1 MGHRA and CDR2 YSYEKL. The CDR3 sequence is 17 residues long. CDR3 DNA sequence: TGCGCCAGCAACCAGGGGACAGGGAGGAGTTCCTACAATGAGCAGGTCTTC. Protein: CASNQGTGRSSYNEQVF.

With regard to this clonotype: At one end the junction does not follow the germline gene, possibly because of a read error. The V call is TRBV11-2, the J call TRBJ2-1; 10 bases align to TRBD2. CDR1 is SGHAT, CDR2 FQNNGV, per germline. The CDR3 sequence is 15 residues long. For the CDR3, the DNA is TGTGTCAGCAGCCCCCAGCGGGAGGGAATGGGTAAGCAGTTCTTC. It is translated as CVSSPQREGMGKQFF.

This clonotype turned up a few times. One junction end disagrees with the germline gene, perhaps due to a read error. The chain carries TRBV6-2 or TRBV6-3 and TRBJ2-4; unclear D gene. This CDR3 has 13 residues. The germline V gene has CDR1 MNHEY and CDR2 SVGEGT. The CDR3 reads CANSSAGVNIKYF. The CDR3 region has the DNA TGTGCCAACAGTTCGGCTGGGGTAAACATTAAGTACTTC.

This clonotype came up many times. V is TRBV20-1 and J is TRBJ2-5, with TRBD1 matching 7 bases. The CDR3 contains 14 residues. Germline V gives CDR1 DFQATT, CDR2 SNEGSKA (reference sequence). Trimming removed 3 bases from V and 5 bases from J; junction bases left unmatched: 9. The CDR3 loop is CSARPGQRLETQYF. The DNA of the CDR3 is TGCAGTGCTAGGCCGGGACAGAGGCTGGAGACCCAGTACTTC.

Here the CDR3 DNA reads TGTGCCTGCATCTTAGGCGGATTCGCTAATGAAAAACTGTTTTTT. Translated, it gives CACILGGFANEKLFF. This chain joins TRBV11-2 and TRBJ1-4; D gene uncertain. This CDR3 contains 15 residues. Germline V CDR1 and CDR2: SGHAT, FQNNGV. Trimming removed 11 bases from V and 3 bases from J, with 19 bases in between.

V gene TRBV20-1 combines with J gene TRBJ2-5; 9 bases match TRBD2. The germline CDR1 and CDR2 sequences are DFQATT and SNEGSKA (reference sequence). The V segment lost 5 bases and the J segment 2 bases; nucleotides outside the gene matches: 18. The CDR3 length is 18 residues. This CDR3 reads CSAFLAGYTAGPQETQYF. DNA of the CDR3: TGCAGTGCTTTCCTAGCGGGATACACCGCAGGGCCTCAAGAGACCCAGTACTTC.

As for this clonotype: Just one base apart from a much larger clone, this may be a read error. This sequence joins TRBV6-2 or TRBV6-3 and TRBJ1-1; no clear D. This CDR3 is 13 amino acids long. Looked up from germline, CDR1 is MNHEY and CDR2 is SVGEGT. The CDR3, as DNA: TGTGCCAGCAGCTCGACGGCACGCGCTGGAGCTCTCTTT. Translating it yields CASSSTARAGALF.

Concerning this clonotype itself: The CDR3 does not end in the conserved phenylalanine or tryptophan, so this is likely a read error. The genes are TRBV4-1 and TRBJ1-2; TRBD1 matches 8 bases. Per the germline V gene, CDR1 is MGHRA and CDR2 is YSYEKL. This CDR3 has 14 residues. In DNA, the CDR3 is TGCTCCAGCAGCCAAGGGGACAGGAACTACGGCTACACCTTA. It is translated as CSSSQGDRNYGYTL.

The table lists this clonotype with many counts. The chain couples TRBV5-1 to TRBJ2-1; D is ambiguous. Trimming took off 2 bases at V and 4 bases at J, with 1 base between the two ends. This CDR3 region has 11 residues. CDR1 SGHRS and CDR2 YFSETQ come from the germline V gene. DNA for the CDR3: TGCGCCAGCAGCTTATACAATGAGCAGTTCTTC. It specifies CASSLYNEQFF.

This clonotype came up a few times. Compared with germline, one end of the junction differs, possibly owing to a read error. V usage is TRBV5-1 and J usage is TRBJ2-7; a weak D match, TRBD2 (6 bases). This CDR3 is 16 amino acids long. Germline CDR1 is SGHRS and CDR2 is YFSETQ. The CDR3, as DNA: TGCGCCAGCAGTTTGGCCTCCGGGACGGGGACTCACGAGCAGTACTTC. Protein: CASSLASGTGTHEQYF.

This clonotype came up a few times. The junction shows a germline mismatch at one end, possibly a read error. The chain uses TRBV4-2 and TRBJ2-4; 7 bases align to TRBD2. Germline V CDR1 and CDR2: LGHNA, YNFKEQ. The CDR3 totals 15 residues. CDR3 sequence reads: CASSQEGRGSNIRYF. CDR3 sequence (DNA): TGTGCCAGTAGCCAAGAAGGGAGGGGTTCCAACATTCGGTACTTC.

As to this clonotype: One junction end disagrees with the germline gene, perhaps due to a read error. The chain recombines TRBV5-1 with TRBJ2-3; D possibly corresponds to TRBD2 (6 bases). This CDR3 is 16 amino acids long. Germline V lookup: CDR1 SGHRS, CDR2 YFSETQ. CDR3 residues: CARSLAAGYSTDTQYF. In DNA, the CDR3 is TGTGCCAGAAGCTTGGCAGCGGGTTATAGCACAGATACGCAGTATTTT.

About this clonotype itself: The junction departs from the called germline gene at one end, perhaps through a read error. V gene TRBV7-9 combines with J gene TRBJ2-7; D is perhaps TRBD1 or TRBD2 (5 bases each). The CDR3 totals 13 residues. Germline-derived CDR1 and CDR2 are SEHNR and FQNEAQ (reference sequence). As DNA, the CDR3 is TGTGCCAACAGCTTACCTCGGGGCCACGAGCAGTACTTC. It is translated as CANSLPRGHEQYF.

A note on this clonotype: Germline and junction disagree at one end, which may indicate a read error. The chain has TRBV2 and TRBJ2-7; tentative D call: TRBD1 (6 bases). Germline values: CDR1 SNHLY, CDR2 FYNNEI. The length of the CDR3 is 15 residues. The CDR3 region is CASRENRAISYEHYF. CDR3 bases: TGTGCCAGCCGTGAGAACAGGGCGATCTCCTACGAGCATTACTTC.

This clonotype was detected ten times or more. CDR3 nucleotide sequence: TGTGCCTGCTTAGAGCGCGATTCTCAAGAGACCCAGTACTTC. This sequence encodes CACLERDSQETQYF. This rearrangement joins TRBV30 to TRBJ2-5; D is uncertain. V was clipped by 6 bases and J by 2 bases, with 16 bases between them. The CDR3 consists of 14 residues. The germline CDR1 and CDR2 sequences are GTSNPN and SVGIG (reference sequence).

This clonotype was seen just once. The junction differs from germline at one of its ends, possibly a read error. Here the CDR3 reads CTSNLEVAAFSPLHF. For the CDR3, the DNA is TGTACCAGCAACTTAGAAGTGGCAGCCTTCTCACCCCTCCACTTT. The chain joins TRBV11-2 to TRBJ1-6; D uncertain. The CDR3 sequence is 15 residues long. The germline CDR1 and CDR2 sequences are SGHAT and FQNNGV.

In the case of this clonotype: A clone one base away is much larger, so this may be a read error. The genes are TRBV6-1 and TRBJ1-1, with D possibly matching TRBD1 (5 bases). The CDR3 has 12 amino acids. Germline assignment: CDR1 MNHNS and CDR2 SASEGT. CDR3 DNA: TGTGCCAGCGGTGGACACGGCACTGAAGCTCTCTTT. Its translation: CASGGHGTEALF.

This clonotype was seen a single time. Germline and junction disagree at one end, which may indicate a read error. This chain links TRBV12-3 or TRBV12-4 with TRBJ2-2; a weak D match, TRBD2 (6 bases). This CDR3 is built from 13 residues. The CDR3 nucleotides read TGTACCAGCGTCCGACTAGTGGCCGGGAAGCTCTTTTTT. It specifies CTSVRLVAGKLFF.